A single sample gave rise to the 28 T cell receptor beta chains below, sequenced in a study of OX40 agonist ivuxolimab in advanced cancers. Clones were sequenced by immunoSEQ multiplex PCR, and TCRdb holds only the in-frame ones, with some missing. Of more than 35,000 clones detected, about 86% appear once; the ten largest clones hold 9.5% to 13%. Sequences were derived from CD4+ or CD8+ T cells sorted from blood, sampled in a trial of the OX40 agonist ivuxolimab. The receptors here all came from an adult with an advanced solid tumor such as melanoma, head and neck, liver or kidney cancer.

The CDR3 sequence: CAIRARNGELFF. The CDR3 DNA reads as TGTGCCATCAGGGCGAGGAACGGGGAGCTGTTTTTT. V and J are TRBV10-3 and TRBJ2-2; D remains ambiguous. Germline CDR1 ENHRY, CDR2 SYGVKD. The CDR3 has 12 amino acids. Trimming stripped 6 bases from V and 7 bases from J, with 9 bases between.

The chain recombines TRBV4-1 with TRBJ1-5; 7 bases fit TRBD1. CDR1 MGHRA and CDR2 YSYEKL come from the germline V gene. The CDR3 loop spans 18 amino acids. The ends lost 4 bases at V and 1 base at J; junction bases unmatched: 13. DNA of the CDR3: TGCGCCAGCAGCCTTCGGGACAGCACAACGGGGAGCAATCAGCCCCAGCATTTT. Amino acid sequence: CASSLRDSTTGSNQPQHF.

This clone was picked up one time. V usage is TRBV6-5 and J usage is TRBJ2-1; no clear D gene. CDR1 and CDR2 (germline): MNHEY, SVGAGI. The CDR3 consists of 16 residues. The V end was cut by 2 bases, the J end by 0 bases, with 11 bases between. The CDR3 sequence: CASSYSVASSYNEQFF. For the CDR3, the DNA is TGTGCCAGCAGTTACAGCGTGGCTAGCTCCTACAATGAGCAGTTCTTC.

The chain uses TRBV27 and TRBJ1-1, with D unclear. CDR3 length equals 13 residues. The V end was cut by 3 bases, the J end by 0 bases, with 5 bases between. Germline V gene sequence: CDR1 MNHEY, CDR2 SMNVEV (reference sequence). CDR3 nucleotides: TGTGCCAGCAGTTTGGCCTTGAACACTGAAGCTTTCTTT. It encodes CASSLALNTEAFF.

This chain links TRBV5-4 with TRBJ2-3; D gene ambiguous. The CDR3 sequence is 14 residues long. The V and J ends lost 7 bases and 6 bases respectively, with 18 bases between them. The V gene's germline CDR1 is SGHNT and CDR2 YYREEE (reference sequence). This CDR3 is CASADPTRPDTQYF. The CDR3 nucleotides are TGTGCCAGCGCCGATCCCACCCGCCCTGATACGCAGTATTTT. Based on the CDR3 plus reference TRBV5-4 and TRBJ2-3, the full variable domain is ETGVTQSPTHLIKTRGQQVTLRCSSQSGHNTVSWYQQALGQGPQFIFQYYREEENGRGNFPPRFSGLQFPNYSSELNVNALELDDSALYLCASADPTRPDTQYFGPGTRLTVL.

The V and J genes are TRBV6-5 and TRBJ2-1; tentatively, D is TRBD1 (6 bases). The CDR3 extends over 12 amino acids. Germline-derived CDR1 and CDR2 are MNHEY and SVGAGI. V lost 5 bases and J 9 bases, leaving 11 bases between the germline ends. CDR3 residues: CASSAGQLEQFF. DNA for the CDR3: TGTGCCAGCAGTGCAGGACAGCTTGAGCAGTTCTTC.

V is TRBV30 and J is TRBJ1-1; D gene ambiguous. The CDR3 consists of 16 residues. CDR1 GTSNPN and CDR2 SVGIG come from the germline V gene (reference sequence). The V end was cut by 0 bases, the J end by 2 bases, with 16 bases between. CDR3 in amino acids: CAWSVRPGQKNTEAFF. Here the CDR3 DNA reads TGTGCCTGGAGTGTACGCCCCGGGCAGAAAAACACTGAAGCTTTCTTT.

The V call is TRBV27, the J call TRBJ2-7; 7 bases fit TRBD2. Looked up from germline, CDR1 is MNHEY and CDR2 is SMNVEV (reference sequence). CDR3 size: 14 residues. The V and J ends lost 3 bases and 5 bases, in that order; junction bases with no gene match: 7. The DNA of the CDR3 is TGTGCCAGCAGTTTGGGGGGAGCGGGGAACGAGCAGTACTTC. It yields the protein CASSLGGAGNEQYF.

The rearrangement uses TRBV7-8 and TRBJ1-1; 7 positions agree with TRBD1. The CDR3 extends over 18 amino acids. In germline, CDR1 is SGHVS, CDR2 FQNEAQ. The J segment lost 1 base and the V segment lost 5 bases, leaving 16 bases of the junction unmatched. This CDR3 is CASSDPREPRDRNTEAFF. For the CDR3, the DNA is TGTGCCAGCAGCGACCCTAGGGAGCCGCGGGACAGGAACACTGAAGCTTTCTTT.

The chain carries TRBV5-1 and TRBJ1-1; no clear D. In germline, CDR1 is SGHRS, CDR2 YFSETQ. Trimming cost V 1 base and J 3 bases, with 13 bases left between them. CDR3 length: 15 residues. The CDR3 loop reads CASSLRRGNYTEAFF. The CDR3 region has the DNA TGCGCCAGCAGCTTGAGACGGGGAAACTACACTGAAGCTTTCTTT.

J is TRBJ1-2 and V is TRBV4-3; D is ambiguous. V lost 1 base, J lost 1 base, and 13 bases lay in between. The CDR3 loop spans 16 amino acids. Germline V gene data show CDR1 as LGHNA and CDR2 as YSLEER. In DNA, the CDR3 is TGCGCCAGCAGCCAAGGCAGCAGTACTTATAACTATGGCTACACCTTC. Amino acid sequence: CASSQGSSTYNYGYTF.

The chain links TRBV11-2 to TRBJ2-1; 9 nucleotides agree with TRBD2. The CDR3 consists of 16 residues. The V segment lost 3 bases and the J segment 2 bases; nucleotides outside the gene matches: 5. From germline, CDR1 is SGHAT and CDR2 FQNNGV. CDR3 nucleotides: TGTGCCAGCAGCTTCCGAGCGGGAGGCACCTACAATGAGCAGTTCTTC. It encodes CASSFRAGGTYNEQFF.

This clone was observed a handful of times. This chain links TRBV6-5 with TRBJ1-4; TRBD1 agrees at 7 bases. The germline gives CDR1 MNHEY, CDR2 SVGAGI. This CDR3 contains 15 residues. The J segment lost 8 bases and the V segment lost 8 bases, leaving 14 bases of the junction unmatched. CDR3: CASGLAAGGSEKLFF. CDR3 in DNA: TGTGCCAGCGGGCTTGCGGCAGGGGGAAGCGAAAAACTGTTTTTT.

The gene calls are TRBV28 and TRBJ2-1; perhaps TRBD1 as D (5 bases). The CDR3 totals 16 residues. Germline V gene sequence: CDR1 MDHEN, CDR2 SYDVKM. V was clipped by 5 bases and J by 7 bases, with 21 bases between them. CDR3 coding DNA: TGTGCCAGCAGTGCCAACAGGTTTCGAGGTGGGAATGAGCAGTTCTTC. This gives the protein CASSANRFRGGNEQFF.

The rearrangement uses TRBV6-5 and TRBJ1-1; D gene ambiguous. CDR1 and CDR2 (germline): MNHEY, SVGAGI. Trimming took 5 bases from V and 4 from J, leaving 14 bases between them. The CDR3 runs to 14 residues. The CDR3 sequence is CASSVRSRITEAFF. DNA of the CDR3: TGTGCCAGCAGTGTCAGATCAAGGATCACTGAAGCTTTCTTT.

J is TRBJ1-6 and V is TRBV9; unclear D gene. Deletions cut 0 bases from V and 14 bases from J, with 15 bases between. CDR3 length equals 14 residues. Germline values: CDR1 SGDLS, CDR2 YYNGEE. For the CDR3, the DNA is TGTGCCAGCAGCGTAGCTGGCGCAGGTTCCGCCCTCCACTTT. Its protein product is CASSVAGAGSALHF.

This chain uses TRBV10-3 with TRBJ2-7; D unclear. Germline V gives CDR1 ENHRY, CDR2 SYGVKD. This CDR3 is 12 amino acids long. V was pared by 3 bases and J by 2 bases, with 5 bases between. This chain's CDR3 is CAISDRAYEQYF. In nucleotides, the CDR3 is TGTGCCATCAGTGACAGAGCCTACGAGCAGTACTTC.

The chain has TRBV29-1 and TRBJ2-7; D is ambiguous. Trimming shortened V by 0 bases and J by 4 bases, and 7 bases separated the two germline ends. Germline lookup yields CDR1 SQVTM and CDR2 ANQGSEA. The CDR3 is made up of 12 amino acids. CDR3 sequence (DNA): TGCAGCGTTGAAGACCACCTTTACGAGCAGTACTTC. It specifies CSVEDHLYEQYF.

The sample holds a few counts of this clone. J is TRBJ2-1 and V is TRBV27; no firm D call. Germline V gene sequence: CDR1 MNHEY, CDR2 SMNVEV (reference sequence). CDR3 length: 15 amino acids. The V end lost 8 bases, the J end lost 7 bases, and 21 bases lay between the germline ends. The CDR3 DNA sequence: TGTGCCAGCTTCGGCGGAACTCAGCTGGGGAATGAGCAGTTCTTC. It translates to CASFGGTQLGNEQFF.

The CDR3 DNA is TGTGCCAGCAGCTTAAACCCAAGGGCTGAAGCTTTCTTT. The encoded protein is CASSLNPRAEAFF. The chain combines TRBV7-3 with TRBJ1-1; the D is unclear. Trimming left V 1 base short and J 6 bases short, with 9 bases between. This CDR3 is built from 13 residues. In germline, CDR1 is SGHTA, CDR2 FQGTGA.

The CDR3 DNA reads as TGTGCCAGCAGTGACTTGGGAGGCCCTATCTATGGCTACACCTTC. It translates to CASSDLGGPIYGYTF. The chain is built from TRBV2 and TRBJ1-2; D is unclear. The CDR3 has 15 residues. Trimming pared 3 bases from V and 4 bases from J, leaving 15 bases between. CDR1 and CDR2 from the germline V gene are SNHLY and FYNNEI.

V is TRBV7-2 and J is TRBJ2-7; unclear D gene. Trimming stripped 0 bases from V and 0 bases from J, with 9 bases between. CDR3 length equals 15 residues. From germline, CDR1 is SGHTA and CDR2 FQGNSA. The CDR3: CASSLAQAHSYEQYF. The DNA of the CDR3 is TGTGCCAGCAGCTTAGCGCAGGCGCACTCCTACGAGCAGTACTTC.

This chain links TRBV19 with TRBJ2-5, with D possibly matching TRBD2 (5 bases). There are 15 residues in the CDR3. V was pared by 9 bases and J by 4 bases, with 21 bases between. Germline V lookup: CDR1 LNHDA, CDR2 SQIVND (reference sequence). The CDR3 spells CASRHATRGGETQYF. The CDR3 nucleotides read TGTGCCAGCCGACATGCTACCCGTGGAGGAGAGACCCAGTACTTC. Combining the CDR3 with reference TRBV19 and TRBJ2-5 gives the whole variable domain DGGITQSPKYLFRKEGQNVTLSCEQNLNHDAMYWYRQDPGQGLRLIYYSQIVNDFQKGDIAEGYSVSREKKESFPLTVTSAQKNPTAFYLCASRHATRGGETQYFGPGTRLLVL.

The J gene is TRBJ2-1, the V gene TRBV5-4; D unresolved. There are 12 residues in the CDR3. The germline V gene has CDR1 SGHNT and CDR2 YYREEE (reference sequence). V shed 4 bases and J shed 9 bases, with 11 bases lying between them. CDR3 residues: CASSPSTSEQFF. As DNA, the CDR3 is TGTGCCAGCAGCCCTTCTACCTCTGAGCAGTTCTTC. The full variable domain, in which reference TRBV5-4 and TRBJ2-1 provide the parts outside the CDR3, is ETGVTQSPTHLIKTRGQQVTLRCSSQSGHNTVSWYQQALGQGPQFIFQYYREEENGRGNFPPRFSGLQFPNYSSELNVNALELDDSALYLCASSPSTSEQFFGPGTRLTVL.

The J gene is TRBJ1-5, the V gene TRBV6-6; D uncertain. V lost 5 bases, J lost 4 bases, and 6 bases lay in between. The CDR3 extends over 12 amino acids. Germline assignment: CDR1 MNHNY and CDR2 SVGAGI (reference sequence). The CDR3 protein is CASSPRNQPQHF. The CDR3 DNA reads TGTGCCAGCAGTCCCCGGAATCAGCCCCAGCATTTT.

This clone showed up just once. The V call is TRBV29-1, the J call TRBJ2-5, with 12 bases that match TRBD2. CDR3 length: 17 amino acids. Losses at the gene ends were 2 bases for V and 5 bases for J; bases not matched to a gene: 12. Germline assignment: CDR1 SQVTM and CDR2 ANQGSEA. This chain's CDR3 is CSVEMLAGGSGRETQYF. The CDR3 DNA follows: TGCAGCGTTGAAATGCTAGCGGGGGGGAGTGGCCGCGAGACCCAGTACTTC.

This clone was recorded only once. CDR3 DNA: TGTGCCAGCAGGGGGACTTTCACAGATACGCAGTATTTT. It translates to CASRGTFTDTQYF. V and J are TRBV6-5 and TRBJ2-3, with a tentative D call TRBD2 (6 bases). Germline loops: CDR1 MNHEY, CDR2 SVGAGI. This CDR3 has 13 residues. V was shortened by 6 bases and J by 2 bases, with 9 bases between the two germline ends.

CDR3 sequence: CATSTSLAGEQETQYF. The CDR3 DNA follows: TGTGCCACCAGCACATCACTAGCGGGGGAGCAAGAGACCCAGTACTTC. The genes are TRBV15 and TRBJ2-5; TRBD2 agrees at 11 bases. The trim removed 4 bases at V and 2 bases at J, leaving 6 bases unmatched. This CDR3 is 16 amino acids long. Germline CDR1 reads LNHNV; CDR2 reads YYDKDF (reference sequence).